The clone carrying this TCR beta chain appeared a few times. Its antigen is as yet unknown. V lost 5 bases and J lost 6, with 12 bases in between. CDR3 length equals 13 residues. Germline-derived CDR1 and CDR2 are SEHNR and FQNEAQ (reference sequence). These data come from a study of T-cell memory formation after mild COVID-19. The study, taken as a whole, reports: Second-wave clones reaching peak frequency on day 37 lacked confirmed SARS-CoV-2 specificity. Day 15 to 85 contracting clones showed balanced CD4/CD8; day 15 to 37 expanders favored CD4+. Pre-infection memory carried some responding clones, suggesting that cross-reactive memory joined.

TCR alpha and TCR beta cDNA libraries with sample barcodes and UMIs came from 5'RACE using constant-segment primers. MiXCR, applied by TCRdb to the 5' RACE reads, yields one record per CDR3 protein. The table shows about 350,000 distinct CDR3 sequences, with 20% to 25% occurring only once. Sequenced sample: PBMCs or a T cell subset sorted from them (not recorded which). The receptor's source is a man aged 18 to 30 who had mild COVID-19 (a few samples of this study predate the infection). Cell type and time point are not known. The chain combines TRBV7-9 with TRBJ2-3, with D perhaps matching TRBD1 or TRBD2 (6 bases each). CDR3 loop: CASSRRGGDTQYF. The CDR3 DNA reads as TGTGCCAGCAGCCGCAGGGGAGGTGATACGCAGTATTTT.